These 18 T cell receptor beta chains share one sample of origin, sequenced in a study of T cells in Graves' hyperthyroidism and ophthalmopathy. Amplified regions were TCR beta CDR3 sequences from RNA transcripts. The study used the HTBI primer set for a first-round RT-PCR of the TCR CDR3. From the multiplex PCR reads, TCRdb called clonotypes with MiXCR, one entry per CDR3 protein. This repertoire shows around 500,000 distinct CDR3 sequences, around 15% found once; its top ten account for roughly 14%. Sequenced input: blood. The receptors here all came from a woman aged 40 to 50 with Graves' hyperthyroidism.

In this sample, this clonotype turned up many times. This rearrangement joins TRBV2 to TRBJ1-1; a weak D match, TRBD1 (6 bases). Trimming removed 6 bases at V and 1 base at J, with 12 bases between. The CDR3 contains 14 residues. Germline CDR1 reads SNHLY; CDR2 reads FYNNEI. The CDR3 region has the DNA TGTGCCAGCAGCCTAGGGGGGGCGAACACTGAAGCTTTCTTT. Encoded protein: CASSLGGANTEAFF.

This chain connects TRBV5-1 to TRBJ2-1; D may be TRBD1 or TRBD2 (5 bases each). Per the germline V gene, CDR1 is SGHRS and CDR2 is YFSETQ. The CDR3 totals 12 residues. V was shortened by 7 bases and J by 8 bases, with 13 bases between the two germline ends. CDR3 residues: CASGTGRDEQFF. DNA of the CDR3: TGCGCCAGCGGAACGGGGCGGGATGAGCAGTTCTTC.

The chain joins TRBV10-2 to TRBJ2-7; D gene unclear. Germline CDR1 and CDR2: WSHSY and SAAADI. V dropped 0 bases and J dropped 6 bases, with 3 bases sitting between them. The CDR3 is 11 residues long. In DNA form, the CDR3 reads TGCGCCAGCAGTGAGTCGGGCGAGCAGTACTTC. Amino acids: CASSESGEQYF.

The rearrangement links TRBV12-3 or TRBV12-4 to TRBJ2-1; the D gene is possibly TRBD1 (9 bases). V was pared by 2 bases and J by 0 bases, with 26 bases between. The CDR3 extends over 21 amino acids. CDR3 region: CASSLLRDREGSGSSYNEQFF. The CDR3 coding sequence is TGTGCCAGCAGTTTACTCCGGGACAGGGAGGGAAGCGGGAGCTCCTACAATGAGCAGTTCTTC.

The table lists this clonotype with many counts. V usage is TRBV28 and J usage is TRBJ1-2; the match to TRBD1 covers 7 bases. Germline V gives CDR1 MDHEN, CDR2 SYDVKM. This CDR3 is 14 amino acids long. With 2 bases clipped from V and 8 bases from J, the junction kept 8 bases outside the gene matches. CDR3 DNA: TGTGCCAGCAGTTTACCCAGACAGGGTTGGGGCTACACCTTC. This codes for CASSLPRQGWGYTF.

Turning to this clonotype: A much bigger clone sits one base away, suggesting this may be a read error. This sequence joins TRBV5-5 and TRBJ2-5; 13 bases align to TRBD2. The CDR3 contains 16 residues. Germline V gives CDR1 SGHKS, CDR2 YYEKEE (reference sequence). V lost 5 bases to trimming and J lost 5 bases; unmatched junction nucleotides: 9. The CDR3 region is CASSNQGLAGVETQYF. The CDR3 region has the DNA TGTGCCAGCAGTAATCAAGGACTAGCGGGAGTGGAGACCCAGTACTTC.

Worth noting for this clonotype: The junction departs from the called germline gene at one end, perhaps through a read error. This chain uses TRBV11-2 with TRBJ2-1; TRBD2 aligns across 12 bases. The germline CDR1 and CDR2 sequences are SGHAT and FQNNGV. CDR3 length: 15 amino acids. CDR3 amino acids: CASSFLAGGPDEQFF. CDR3 coding DNA: TGTGCCAGCAGCTTTCTAGCGGGAGGGCCAGATGAACAGTTCTTC.

The chain combines TRBV5-6 with TRBJ2-7; D ambiguous. Trimming shortened V by 4 bases and J by 5 bases, and 7 bases separated the two germline ends. The CDR3 length is 11 residues. Germline V gene lookup returns CDR1 SGHDT and CDR2 YYEEEE. CDR3 in DNA: TGTGCCAGCAGCACGATCCACGAGCAGTACTTC. Its protein product is CASSTIHEQYF.

This clonotype was seen ten or more times. The chain couples TRBV20-1 to TRBJ2-1; possible D gene TRBD2, 6 bases. In germline, CDR1 is DFQATT, CDR2 SNEGSKA (reference sequence). The CDR3 is made up of 12 amino acids. The V gene lost 7 bases and the J gene lost 5 bases, with 12 bases spanning the gap. The CDR3 spells CSVPGDHNEQFF. The CDR3 DNA follows: TGCAGTGTCCCGGGAGACCACAATGAGCAGTTCTTC.

This clonotype was detected only a few times. The chain couples TRBV9 to TRBJ2-2; 8 positions match TRBD1. The CDR3 runs to 15 residues. V lost 7 bases, J lost 1 base, and 6 bases stayed unmatched. Looked up from germline, CDR1 is SGDLS and CDR2 is YYNGEE. The CDR3 here is CASCRGTGNTGELFF. CDR3 bases: TGTGCCAGCTGTAGAGGGACAGGGAACACCGGGGAGCTGTTTTTT.

This clonotype was counted many times. This chain links TRBV27 with TRBJ2-2; tentative D call: TRBD1 (5 bases). The CDR3 consists of 15 residues. Between the trimmed V and J ends, which lost 3 bases and 3 bases, there was a span of 11 bases. Germline lookup yields CDR1 MNHEY and CDR2 SMNVEV (reference sequence). CDR3 in DNA: TGTGCCAGCAGTTTGTTTCAGGGCGACACCGGGGAGCTGTTTTTT. Translating gives CASSLFQGDTGELFF.

This clonotype was counted ten times or more. V is TRBV28 and J is TRBJ2-5, with 7 positions matching TRBD1. The J segment lost 5 bases and the V segment lost 7 bases, leaving 16 bases of the junction unmatched. The CDR3 spans 16 residues. The germline V gene encodes CDR1 MDHEN and CDR2 SYDVKM. As DNA, the CDR3 is TGTGCCAGCAAACCGGGGACAGCCTTAGGGCAGGAGACCCAGTACTTC. This translates into CASKPGTALGQETQYF. The full variable domain, completed using reference TRBV28 and TRBJ2-5, is DVKVTQSSRYLVKRTGEKVFLECVQDMDHENMFWYRQDPGLGLRLIYFSYDVKMKEKGDIPEGYSVSREKKERFSLILESASTNQTSMYLCASKPGTALGQETQYFGPGTRLLVL.

At least ten counts were recorded for this clonotype. The chain has TRBV20-1 and TRBJ2-5; weak D call: TRBD2 (6 bases). CDR1 is DFQATT and CDR2 is SNEGSKA in the germline V gene (reference sequence). The CDR3 contains 13 residues. Trimming took 4 bases from V and 5 from J, leaving 14 bases between them. CDR3 sequence reads: CSANSGGSETQYF. Written as DNA, the CDR3 is TGCAGTGCTAACAGTGGGGGGTCCGAGACCCAGTACTTC.

V and J are TRBV20-1 and TRBJ2-7, with D tentatively TRBD2 (5 bases). Trimming pared 3 bases from V and 6 bases from J, leaving 15 bases between. The CDR3 is 13 amino acids. CDR1 is DFQATT, CDR2 SNEGSKA, per germline (reference sequence). The CDR3 DNA reads as TGCAGTGCTAGGCTGGAGGCCCGAGGCGAGCAGTACTTC. Translating it yields CSARLEARGEQYF.

This clonotype was recorded many times. The chain employs TRBV30 and TRBJ2-5, with a weak D call TRBD1 (5 bases). The CDR3 runs 15 residues. V was clipped by 3 bases and J by 1 base, with 15 bases between them. CDR1 is GTSNPN and CDR2 is SVGIG in the germline V gene (reference sequence). CDR3 sequence (DNA): TGTGCCTGGAGGGGCGTTGGGGCTAGCCAAGAGACCCAGTACTTC. This sequence encodes CAWRGVGASQETQYF.

This clonotype was found many times. V usage is TRBV5-1 and J usage is TRBJ2-7; 7 bases map to TRBD1. Unmatched junction bases numbered 10, after V lost 4 bases and J lost 0 bases. There are 16 residues in the CDR3. Per the germline V gene, CDR1 is SGHRS and CDR2 is YFSETQ. The CDR3 DNA reads as TGCGCCAGCAGCCATTTTTTGACAGGGCCCTCCTACGAGCAGTACTTC. It codes for CASSHFLTGPSYEQYF.

In this sample, this clonotype turned up many times. This chain connects TRBV3-1 to TRBJ1-2; D ambiguous. This CDR3 is built from 13 residues. CDR1 and CDR2 from the germline V gene are LGHDT and YNNKEL (reference sequence). V dropped 1 base and J dropped 2 bases, with 5 bases sitting between them. CDR3 loop: CASSQGGNYGYTF. In nucleotides, the CDR3 is TGTGCCAGCAGCCAAGGAGGGAACTATGGCTACACCTTC.

This clonotype appeared a few times. This rearrangement joins TRBV30 to TRBJ2-3, with 11 nucleotides matching TRBD1. J lost 4 bases, V lost 5 bases, and 5 bases had no gene match. Per germline, CDR1 GTSNPN and CDR2 SVGIG (reference sequence). This CDR3 comprises 14 residues. The CDR3 DNA is TGTGCCTGGGCCGGGACAGGGGGGGCAGATACGCAGTATTTT. It is translated as CAWAGTGGADTQYF.